This T cell receptor (beta chain) was found in a study of blood T cell repertoires in COVID-19 (dated by TCRdb to the early 2020s). In the study overall: The collaborator samples originated in the United States, Italy and Spain and spanned the acute and convalescent phases of COVID-19. Sample metadata almost always included a de-identified subject ID, COVID-19 status, age in years and sex. The prospective study material was composed of cDNA or gDNA derived from T cells, B-cell-depleted T cells, or PBMCs. Deeply sampled blood TCRbeta repertoires from subjects exposed to, actively infected with, or recovered from COVID-19 were included in the dataset. The repertoires were made available in a free public database intended to serve as a resource for research on the immune response to SARS-CoV-2. Samples came from the ongoing ImmuneRACE study (first 160 participants) plus 1,254 subjects from 6 global collaborators. HLA class I and class II types, where available, came from metadata supplied by the sample provider rather than from assay-based typing.

Overall study results and their limits: Clinical and demographic metadata were provided uncurated, with the amount varying by source and participant.

In the germline V gene (reference sequence), CDR1 corresponds to MNHEY and CDR2 to SMNVEV. From its cysteine to its phenylalanine, the CDR3 spans 21 amino acids. CDR3 DNA is the only sequence kept; it has 63 bases, read in frame from the first base. Compared with germline, V lacks 3 bases and J lacks 2 bases; bases without a gene match: 24. TCRbeta CDR3 regions were amplified from genomic DNA by means of the immunoSEQ Assay, a bias-controlled multiplex PCR. From the authors' description of their analysis: The number of nucleated cells in each sample was estimated by amplification of reference gene primers within the assay. To quantify the absolute abundance of each unique TCRbeta CDR3 rearrangement, sequence reads were collapsed and filtered. For each sample, productive Simpson clonality was calculated as the square root of Simpson's diversity index across productive rearrangements. TCRdb's version of the immuneACCESS table is confined to in-frame rearrangements and falls short of the full clone set. An unresolved V gene accounts for under half of the shortfall where checked; the remainder is of unknown origin. Clone size and the V and J calls come from that table; the DNA yielded D and trimming. The sample table contains approximately 25,000 clones; only one count was recorded for approximately 86% of them. About 18% of the sample is in the top ten clones.

Collaborating institutions collected whole blood in K2EDTA tubes following their own protocols. For TCRbeta analysis, collaborators shipped samples in one of three forms: frozen whole blood, isolated PBMCs, or DNA extracted from either of those sample types. In the case of this clone: The target of this receptor is not known. There are no base qualities to consult, and no much larger clone falls within one base.

The rearranged segments are TRBV27 and TRBJ1-2, with 7 bases aligning to TRBD1. The specimen was peripheral blood. The clonotype originates from a human donor with acute or convalescent COVID-19. The donor label of this sample is uncertain. CDR3 reads: CASSFRTGRGEFRPINYGYTF. The DNA sequence is given as TGTGCCAGCAGTTTTCGGACCGGCAGGGGGGAGTTCAGGCCCATAAACTATGGCTACACCTTC.